The present T cell receptor beta chain was sequenced within a study of response to subunit inactivated influenza vaccine. The study, taken as a whole, reports: Authors suggested few new T cells are recruited by each seasonal influenza vaccination.

Trimming removed 2 bases from V and 1 base from J, with 8 bases in between. Germline V gene sequence: CDR1 SEHNR, CDR2 FQNEAQ (reference sequence). The CDR3 runs to 14 residues. As concerns this clonotype: The antigen remains undetermined.

TCRdb re-analysed the RT-PCR reads in MiXCR, keeping a single row per CDR3 protein. The table has hundreds of thousands of distinct CDR3 sequences, less than 20% seen once; the top ten hold roughly a tenth. This TCR came from a man between 45 and 60 years old who received an inactivated influenza vaccine. V is TRBV7-9 and J is TRBJ1-1, with TRBD1 as a possible D gene (6 bases). Sample: PBMCs from blood, taken roughly 5 days after vaccination. As DNA, the CDR3 is TGTGCCAGCAGCTTAACAGGGAAGAACACTGAAGCTTTCTTT. Its protein product is CASSLTGKNTEAFF.